These 24 T cell receptor beta chains came from one sample sequenced in a study of TIL therapy for anti-PD-1-resistant metastatic lung cancer. The immunoSEQ assay was v3. The assay was immunoSEQ multiplex PCR, and TCRdb's table has in-frame clones only and misses some. Of about 21,000 clones listed, about two thirds are singletons. Indicated time point: pre-treatment sample, taken before nivolumab and TIL therapy. Specimen: blood, collected at baseline. Receptor source: a person aged 25 to 80 with non-small cell lung cancer.

The rearrangement links TRBV6-5 to TRBJ2-1, with 8 bases identical to TRBD1. Germline V lookup: CDR1 MNHEY, CDR2 SVGAGI. The CDR3 consists of 14 residues. The trim removed 6 bases at V and 4 bases at J, leaving 5 bases unmatched. The chain's CDR3 is CASSRQGNYNEQFF. The CDR3, as DNA: TGTGCCAGCAGCCGACAGGGGAATTACAATGAGCAGTTCTTC.

This chain links TRBV19 with TRBJ1-6; weak D call: TRBD1 (5 bases). The CDR3 loop spans 16 amino acids. Germline lookup yields CDR1 LNHDA and CDR2 SQIVND (reference sequence). V was pared by 2 bases and J by 7 bases, with 15 bases between. Written as DNA, the CDR3 is TGTGCCAGTAGTATACGGTCCAGGGCTGGGAATTCACCCCTCCACTTT. As protein: CASSIRSRAGNSPLHF.

The chain couples TRBV19 to TRBJ2-1; D unclear. The CDR3 is 12 amino acids. Germline-derived CDR1 and CDR2 are LNHDA and SQIVND (reference sequence). Between the trimmed V and J ends, which lost 6 bases and 5 bases, there was a span of 8 bases. Written as DNA, the CDR3 is TGTGCCAGTAGAGGGAACAACAATGAGCAGTTCTTC. Translating it yields CASRGNNNEQFF. The full variable domain, its missing parts supplied by reference TRBV19 and TRBJ2-1, is DGGITQSPKYLFRKEGQNVTLSCEQNLNHDAMYWYRQDPGQGLRLIYYSQIVNDFQKGDIAEGYSVSREKKESFPLTVTSAQKNPTAFYLCASRGNNNEQFFGPGTRLTVL.

The J gene is TRBJ1-6, the V gene TRBV3-1 (or the pseudogene TRBV3-2); TRBD1 matches at 8 bases. This CDR3 has 16 residues. Germline CDR1 and CDR2: LGHDT and YNNKEL (reference sequence). V was pared by 0 bases and J by 11 bases, with 9 bases of the junction left unmatched. The CDR3 region has the DNA TGTGCCAGCAGCCAAGAAGTCCAGGGGGCGGGAACACCCCTCCACTTT. This translates into CASSQEVQGAGTPLHF.

This clone was detected only once. The rearrangement joins TRBV25-1 to TRBJ2-5, with D unclear. Germline CDR1 reads MGHDK; CDR2 reads SYGVNS. There are 15 residues in the CDR3. V dropped 5 bases and J dropped 2 bases, with 15 bases sitting between them. DNA of the CDR3: TGTGCCAGCAGTAACTTGATGGGGTATCAAGAGACCCAGTACTTC. Protein sequence: CASSNLMGYQETQYF.

A few counts support this clone. The chain links TRBV9 to TRBJ1-1; TRBD1 matches at 9 bases. J lost 3 bases, V lost 3 bases, and 9 bases had no gene match. Germline V lookup: CDR1 SGDLS, CDR2 YYNGEE. The CDR3 sequence is 16 residues long. This CDR3 is CASSGGSQGAYTEAFF. The CDR3 DNA is TGTGCCAGCAGCGGAGGATCACAGGGGGCGTACACTGAAGCTTTCTTT.

The V gene is TRBV4-1, the J gene TRBJ2-7; possibly TRBD1 for D (5 bases). This CDR3 has 14 amino acids. Germline V gene lookup returns CDR1 MGHRA and CDR2 YSYEKL. V was trimmed by 2 bases and J by 3 bases, leaving 11 bases between them. CDR3 in amino acids: CASSQTQTVYEQYF. The CDR3 region has the DNA TGCGCCAGCAGCCAAACCCAGACAGTCTACGAGCAGTACTTC.

The chain couples TRBV10-2 to TRBJ1-1, with 9 nucleotides matching TRBD1. Germline loops: CDR1 WSHSY, CDR2 SAAADI. The CDR3 runs 15 residues. The ends lost 6 bases at V and 5 bases at J; junction bases unmatched: 10. CDR3 sequence (DNA): TGCGCCAGCAGCCTCGGGACAGGGAGAGGAACTGAAGCTTTCTTT. It codes for CASSLGTGRGTEAFF.

The CDR3: CASSQGTSGGDTQYF. The CDR3 DNA reads as TGTGCCAGCAGCCAAGGGACTAGCGGGGGGGATACGCAGTATTTT. V is TRBV4-2 and J is TRBJ2-3; TRBD2 matches 14 bases. Germline V lookup: CDR1 LGHNA, CDR2 YNFKEQ. The ends lost 1 base at V and 6 bases at J; junction bases unmatched: 0. The CDR3 extends over 15 amino acids.

By frequency in the sample, this clone is medium-sized (0.01 to 0.1%). The chain carries TRBV10-3 and TRBJ1-1, with 7 nucleotides matching TRBD1. Losses at the gene ends were 6 bases for V and 3 bases for J; bases not matched to a gene: 4. The CDR3 contains 13 residues. Germline lookup yields CDR1 ENHRY and CDR2 SYGVKD. Written as DNA, the CDR3 is TGTGCCATCAGCGGGACAGAGGACACTGAAGCTTTCTTT. It encodes CAISGTEDTEAFF.

This clone was counted a few times. J is TRBJ1-1 and V is TRBV5-1, with TRBD1 as a possible D gene (6 bases). The CDR3 is made up of 16 amino acids. V was pared by 4 bases and J by 7 bases, with 23 bases between. Looked up from germline, CDR1 is SGHRS and CDR2 is YFSETQ. The CDR3 is CASSRGGRGYSVEAFF. CDR3 DNA sequence: TGCGCCAGCAGCCGTGGGGGCAGGGGCTATTCAGTTGAAGCTTTCTTT.

The V and J genes are TRBV4-3 and TRBJ1-5; D call uncertain. CDR3 length: 14 amino acids. Trimming took 3 bases from V and 1 from J, leaving 7 bases between them. From germline, CDR1 is LGHNA and CDR2 YSLEER. The DNA of the CDR3 is TGCGCCAGCAGCCAGATGGGCAGCAATCAGCCCCAGCATTTT. Its protein product is CASSQMGSNQPQHF.

V and J are TRBV7-8 and TRBJ1-2; D might be TRBD1 (5 bases). Trimming cost V 4 bases and J 8 bases, with 20 bases left between them. CDR3 length equals 15 residues. CDR1 is SGHVS, CDR2 FQNEAQ, per germline. This CDR3 reads CASSWLRQGQGGYTF. The DNA for the CDR3 is TGTGCCAGCAGCTGGCTTCGGCAGGGCCAAGGAGGCTACACCTTC. The full variable domain, rest sourced from reference TRBV7-8 and TRBJ1-2, is GAGVSQSPRYKVAKRGQDVALRCDPISGHVSLFWYQQALGQGPEFLTYFQNEAQLDKSGLPSDRFFAERPEGSVSTLKIQRTQQEDSAVYLCASSWLRQGQGGYTFGSGTRLTVV.

This chain connects TRBV3-1 (or the pseudogene TRBV3-2) to TRBJ2-2, with a tentative D call TRBD2 (5 bases). Trimming took 0 bases from V and 5 from J, leaving 13 bases between them. Germline CDR1 and CDR2: LGHDT and YNNKEL (reference sequence). The CDR3 is made up of 16 amino acids. In DNA, the CDR3 is TGTGCCAGCAGCCAAGATCTGGCTAGCCGGACCGGGGAGCTGTTTTTT. Protein: CASSQDLASRTGELFF.

V gene TRBV28 combines with J gene TRBJ1-4; TRBD1 matches at 7 bases. V trimming: 5 bases; J trimming: 5 bases; junction bases outside the gene matches: 8. CDR3 size: 15 residues. Germline V gives CDR1 MDHEN, CDR2 SYDVKM. The DNA of the CDR3 is TGTGCCAGCAGTACTGGACAGGCGGCAAATGAAAAACTGTTTTTT. Protein product: CASSTGQAANEKLFF.

V and J are TRBV9 and TRBJ1-6, with D unclear. The CDR3 length is 12 residues. V was clipped by 3 bases and J by 5 bases, with 3 bases between them. In germline, CDR1 is SGDLS, CDR2 YYNGEE. The CDR3 loop is CASSGDNSPLHF. The CDR3 DNA follows: TGTGCCAGCAGCGGAGATAATTCACCCCTCCACTTT.

The V call is TRBV20-1, the J call TRBJ2-7; D is ambiguous. The CDR3 contains 13 residues. The V end was cut by 3 bases, the J end by 2 bases, with 11 bases between. Germline V CDR1 and CDR2: DFQATT, SNEGSKA (reference sequence). The CDR3 protein is CSASPGSTYEQYV. The CDR3 coding sequence is TGCAGTGCTAGTCCTGGATCCACCTACGAGCAGTACGTC.

This rearrangement joins TRBV30 to TRBJ2-7; 7 nucleotides align to TRBD2. The CDR3 extends over 14 amino acids. Germline CDR1 GTSNPN, CDR2 SVGIG (reference sequence). V shed 0 bases, J shed 8 bases, and the junction held 10 bases outside the gene matches. The CDR3 here is CAWSVTSGVGQQYF. Written as DNA, the CDR3 is TGTGCCTGGAGTGTTACCAGCGGGGTAGGCCAGCAGTACTTC.

This clone was picked up one time. V and J are TRBV6-5 and TRBJ2-7; D could derive from TRBD1 or TRBD2 (5 bases each). Trimming removed 2 bases from V and 2 bases from J, with 10 bases in between. The V gene's germline CDR1 is MNHEY and CDR2 SVGAGI. The CDR3 runs to 14 residues. The CDR3 reads CASSYRGRAYEQYF. Here the CDR3 DNA reads TGTGCCAGCAGTTACAGGGGACGGGCCTACGAGCAGTACTTC.

This chain uses TRBV12-3 or TRBV12-4 with TRBJ2-1; D is unclear. The CDR3 length is 12 residues. Trimming removed 7 bases from V and 9 bases from J, with 13 bases in between. The DNA of the CDR3 is TGTGCCAGCACCCAAGTAAGGAGTGAGCAGTTCTTC. Amino acid sequence: CASTQVRSEQFF.

The genes are TRBV18 and TRBJ1-1; 8 bases line up with TRBD1. The J segment lost 4 bases and the V segment lost 2 bases, leaving 6 bases of the junction unmatched. CDR1 is KGHSH, CDR2 LQKENI, per germline. This CDR3 has 15 amino acids. The DNA of the CDR3 is TGTGCCAGCTCACCAAGGACAGGGTCGGGCACTGAAGCTTTCTTT. Residues: CASSPRTGSGTEAFF.

The gene calls are TRBV27 and TRBJ2-7, with TRBD2 identical over 9 bases. CDR1 is MNHEY and CDR2 is SMNVEV in the germline V gene (reference sequence). Trimming removed 5 bases from V and 3 bases from J; junction bases left unmatched: 5. The CDR3 spans 14 residues. This chain's CDR3 is CASSIRAGGYEQYF. CDR3 sequence (DNA): TGTGCCAGCAGTATACGAGCGGGGGGCTACGAGCAGTACTTC.

Only a few counts were recorded for this clone. The chain couples TRBV4-3 to TRBJ2-5; 7 bases line up with TRBD2. Per the germline V gene, CDR1 is LGHNA and CDR2 is YSLEER. V lost 5 bases and J lost 7; bases outside the gene matches: 7. The CDR3 extends over 13 amino acids. The CDR3 loop reads CASSFGTIGTQYF. The CDR3 region has the DNA TGCGCCAGCAGCTTCGGGACTATCGGGACCCAGTACTTC.

This clone was counted only a few times. CDR3 loop: CATTTGSNYGYTF. In DNA, the CDR3 is TGTGCCACTACGACAGGGAGTAACTATGGCTACACCTTC. The V gene is TRBV2, the J gene TRBJ1-2; 7 nucleotides line up with TRBD1. The germline V gene encodes CDR1 SNHLY and CDR2 FYNNEI. Unmatched junction bases numbered 6, after V lost 10 bases and J lost 1 base. There are 13 residues in the CDR3.